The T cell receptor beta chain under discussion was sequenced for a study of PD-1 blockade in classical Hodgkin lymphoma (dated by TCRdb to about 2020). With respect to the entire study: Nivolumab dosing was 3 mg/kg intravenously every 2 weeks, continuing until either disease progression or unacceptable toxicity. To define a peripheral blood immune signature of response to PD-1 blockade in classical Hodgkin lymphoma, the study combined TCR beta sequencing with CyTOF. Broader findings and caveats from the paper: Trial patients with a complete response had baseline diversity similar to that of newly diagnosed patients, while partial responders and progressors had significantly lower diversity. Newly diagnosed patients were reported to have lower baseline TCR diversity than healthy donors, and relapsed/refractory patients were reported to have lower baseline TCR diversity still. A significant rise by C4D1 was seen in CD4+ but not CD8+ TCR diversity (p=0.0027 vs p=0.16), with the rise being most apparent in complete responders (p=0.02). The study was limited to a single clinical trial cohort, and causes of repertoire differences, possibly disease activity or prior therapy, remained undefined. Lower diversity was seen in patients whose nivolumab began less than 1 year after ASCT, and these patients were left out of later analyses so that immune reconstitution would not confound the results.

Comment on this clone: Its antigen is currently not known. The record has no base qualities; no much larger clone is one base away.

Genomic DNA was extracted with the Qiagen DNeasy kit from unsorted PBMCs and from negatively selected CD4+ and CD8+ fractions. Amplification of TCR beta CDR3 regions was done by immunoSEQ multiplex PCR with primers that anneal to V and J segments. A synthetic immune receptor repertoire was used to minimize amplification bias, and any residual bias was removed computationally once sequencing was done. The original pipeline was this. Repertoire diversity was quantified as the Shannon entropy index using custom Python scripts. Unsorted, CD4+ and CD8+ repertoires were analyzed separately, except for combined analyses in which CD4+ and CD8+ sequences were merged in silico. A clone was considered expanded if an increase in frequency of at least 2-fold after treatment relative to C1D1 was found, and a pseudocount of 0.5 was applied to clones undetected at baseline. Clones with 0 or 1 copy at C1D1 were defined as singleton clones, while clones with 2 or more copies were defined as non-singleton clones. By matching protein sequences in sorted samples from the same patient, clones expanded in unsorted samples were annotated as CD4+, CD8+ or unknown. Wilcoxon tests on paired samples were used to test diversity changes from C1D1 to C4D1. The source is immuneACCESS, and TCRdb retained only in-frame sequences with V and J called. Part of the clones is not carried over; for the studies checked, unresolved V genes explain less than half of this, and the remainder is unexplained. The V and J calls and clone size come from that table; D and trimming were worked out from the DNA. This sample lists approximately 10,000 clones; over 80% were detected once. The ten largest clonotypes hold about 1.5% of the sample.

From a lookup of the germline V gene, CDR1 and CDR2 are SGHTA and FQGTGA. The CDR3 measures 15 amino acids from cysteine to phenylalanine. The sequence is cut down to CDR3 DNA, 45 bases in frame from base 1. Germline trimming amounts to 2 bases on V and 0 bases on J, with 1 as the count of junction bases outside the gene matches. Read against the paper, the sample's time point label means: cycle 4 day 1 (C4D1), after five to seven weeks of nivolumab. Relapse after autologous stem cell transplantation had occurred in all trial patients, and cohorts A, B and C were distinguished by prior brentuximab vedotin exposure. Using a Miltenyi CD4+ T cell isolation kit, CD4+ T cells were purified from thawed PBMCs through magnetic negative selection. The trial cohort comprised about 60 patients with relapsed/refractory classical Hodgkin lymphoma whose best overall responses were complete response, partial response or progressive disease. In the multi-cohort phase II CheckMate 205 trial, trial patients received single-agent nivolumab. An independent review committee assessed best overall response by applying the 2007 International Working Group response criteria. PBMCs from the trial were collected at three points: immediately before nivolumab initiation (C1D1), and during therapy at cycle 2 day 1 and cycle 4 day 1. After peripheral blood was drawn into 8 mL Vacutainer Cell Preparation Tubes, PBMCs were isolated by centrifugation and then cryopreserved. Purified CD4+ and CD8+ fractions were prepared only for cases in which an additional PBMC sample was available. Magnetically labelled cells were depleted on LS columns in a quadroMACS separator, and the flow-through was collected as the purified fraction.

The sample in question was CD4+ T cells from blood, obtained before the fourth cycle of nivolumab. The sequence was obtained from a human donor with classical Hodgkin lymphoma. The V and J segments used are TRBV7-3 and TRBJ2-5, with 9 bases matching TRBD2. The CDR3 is CASSLLAGNQETQYF. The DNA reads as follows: TGTGCCAGCAGCTTACTAGCGGGAAACCAAGAGACCCAGTACTTC.